This T cell receptor beta chain was recorded in a study of patients and donors after allogeneic stem cell transplantation. The length of the CDR3 is 16 residues. Germline CDR1 is MNHEY and CDR2 is SMNVEV (reference sequence). Trimming removed 5 bases from V and 7 bases from J; junction bases left unmatched: 9. The count of this clonotype is one. TCRdb fed the RT-PCR reads into MiXCR, producing one record per CDR3 protein. The data show hundreds of thousands of distinct CDR3 sequences, roughly 17% seen once. The receptor was isolated from a human donor who was either an allogeneic HSCT recipient or a stem cell or donor lymphocyte infusion donor (not recorded which). It is not recorded whose cells these are; they may come from a transplant donor. J is TRBJ2-5 and V is TRBV27; 14 bases fit TRBD2. The sequenced sample consisted of blood, either unsorted or a sorted T cell fraction (not recorded which). The CDR3 DNA reads TGTGCCAGCAGTCCGCACGGGACTAGCGGGAGTGGGACCCAGTACTTC. Translated: CASSPHGTSGSGTQYF.